Listed below are T cell receptor beta chains from one sample, sequenced in a study of spatial heterogeneity in lung cancer. TCRdb itself ran the 5' RACE reads through MiXCR, one entry per CDR3 protein. The sample holds about 29,000 distinct CDR3 sequences, around 6.5% seen once. The material sequenced was lung tumor tissue, taken at surgery. The receptors shown here come from a male donor with early-stage non-small cell lung cancer. Both conserved end residues are part of each CDR3. Each record gives: V gene, clone size, J gene, D gene, CDR3 DNA, CDR3 protein. A D gene is named only where the DNA matches it firmly. Size is omitted from some rows. Given values are once, few, many or a class for expanded clones.

>TRBV28|many|TRBJ1-2|TRBD1
TGTGCCAGCAGTTTACGGGACAGGACTAACTATGGCTACACCTTC
CASSLRDRTNYGYTF
>TRBV6-1|once|TRBJ1-2|NA
TGTGCCAGCAAGAAACAGGAGAACTATGGCTACACCTTC
CASKKQENYGYTF
>TRBV28|once|TRBJ2-2|NA
TGTGCCAGCAGCCCCGGCGAAGGGGGGAAAACCGGGGAGCTGTTTTTT
CASSPGEGGKTGELFF
>TRBV7-8|NA|TRBJ2-2|NA
TGTGCCAGCAGCATCCCCCGTTCGGGTACCGGGGAGCTGTTTTTT
CASSIPRSGTGELFF
>TRBV27|NA|TRBJ2-6|TRBD1
TGTGCCAGCAGTTTTCTCAGGGGGCTAGGGGCCAACGTCCTGACTTTC
CASSFLRGLGANVLTF
>TRBV14|many|TRBJ2-1|TRBD2
TGTGCCAGCAGCCAAGGCCTGACTAGCGGGGGTGCGGAAGAGCAGTTCTTC
CASSQGLTSGGAEEQFF
>TRBV21-1|few|TRBJ1-3|NA
TGTGCCAGCAGCAAAGATAAGAGACACCGGCCTGGAAACACCATATATTTT
CASSKDKRHRPGNTIYF
>TRBV18|few|TRBJ2-7|NA
TGTGCCAGCTCACCACCCTCGGCGGTCTACGAGCAGTACTTC
CASSPPSAVYEQYF
>TRBV19|few|TRBJ2-3|TRBD1
TGTGCCAGTAGGGATCCGGGACAGAAAACAGATACGCAGTATTTT
CASRDPGQKTDTQYF
>TRBV27|NA|TRBJ1-3|TRBD1
TGTGCCAGCAGTCACACAGGGGGTGACGACACCATATATTTT
CASSHTGGDDTIYF
>TRBV2|many|TRBJ2-3|NA
TGTGCCAGCAGTGATAAGCTAACCACAGATACGCAGTATTTT
CASSDKLTTDTQYF
>TRBV20-1|many|TRBJ1-4|NA
TGCAGTGCTAGAGGGCCATTGGGAGAAAAACTGTTTTTT
CSARGPLGEKLFF
>TRBV18|NA|TRBJ1-5|NA
TGTGCCAGCTCACCCCCAGGGAGCCGAAATCAGCCCCAGCATTTT
CASSPPGSRNQPQHF
>TRBV7-8|many|TRBJ2-5|TRBD1
TGTGCCAGCAGCTTGGACAGGGGTGAGACCCAGTACTTC
CASSLDRGETQYF
>TRBV4-1|many|TRBJ2-1|NA
TGCGCCAGCAGCCAAGTTCCGCCTGGCGGGTCCTACAATGAGCAGTTCTTC
CASSQVPPGGSYNEQFF
>TRBV11-3|many|TRBJ2-1|NA
TGTGCCAGCAGCGTTAATTACAATGAGCAGTTCTTC
CASSVNYNEQFF
>TRBV6-2/TRBV6-3|many|TRBJ1-1|TRBD1
TGTGCCAGCAGTTATCAGCCAGGGGGTTTTAGGACTGAAGCTTTCTTT
CASSYQPGGFRTEAFF
>TRBV6-5|NA|TRBJ1-1|NA
TGTGCCAGCAGTCCACGGAGCCCATACACTGAAGCTTTCTTT
CASSPRSPYTEAFF
>TRBV19|many|TRBJ2-4|NA
TGTGCCAGTAGTATGCAGTCAGGGAACATTCAGTACTTC
CASSMQSGNIQYF
>TRBV6-2/TRBV6-3|many|TRBJ1-3|NA
TGTGCCAGTCTAGATCGGGGACCGGTCGGAAACACCATATATTTT
CASLDRGPVGNTIYF
>TRBV5-1|many|TRBJ2-1|TRBD2
TGCGCCAGCAGCTTGATGGGACGGGGGGCCTACAATGAGCAGTTCTTC
CASSLMGRGAYNEQFF
>TRBV4-3|NA|TRBJ1-1|NA
TGCGCCAGCAGCCAAGAAGAGGGGAACACTGAAGCTTTCTTT
CASSQEEGNTEAFF
>TRBV6-6|few|TRBJ2-3|NA
TGTGCCAGCAGTTACTCGGCTAGCATATTCTCTGAGGATACGCAGTATTTT
CASSYSASIFSEDTQYF
>TRBV7-2|few|TRBJ1-2|TRBD1
TGTGCCAGCAGCCCCCCCGGACAGGGGACGCGCCAGTTTGGCTACACCTTC
CASSPPGQGTRQFGYTF
>TRBV2|many|TRBJ2-5|TRBD2
TGTGCCAGCAGCCGGGGGGTTCAAGAGACCCAGTACTTC
CASSRGVQETQYF
>TRBV5-1|many|TRBJ2-5|TRBD1
TGCGCCAGCAGCACAGGGGTGGGCAGTCCCCAAGAGACCCAGTACTTC
CASSTGVGSPQETQYF
>TRBV7-7|NA|TRBJ2-7|TRBD1
TGTGCTAGCAGCGGACGGGACAGGGGGTTCCACGAGCAGTACTTC
CASSGRDRGFHEQYF
>TRBV20-1|many|TRBJ2-1|TRBD2
TGCAGTGCTAGAGACTCGGGGGGATCCTACAATGAGCAGTTCTTC
CSARDSGGSYNEQFF
>TRBV20-1|many|TRBJ2-1|TRBD2
TGCAGTGCTGCCCCGGGGCTAGCGGCCTACAATGAGCAGTTCTTC
CSAAPGLAAYNEQFF
>TRBV4-1|NA|TRBJ2-7|NA
TGCGCCAGCAGCCAAGAATTGGGGTCGGACGAGCAGTACTTC
CASSQELGSDEQYF
>TRBV7-2|many|TRBJ2-1|TRBD1
TGTGCCAGCAGCTTTCAGAAGACAGGGGGTTATGAGCAGTTCTTC
CASSFQKTGGYEQFF
>TRBV5-1|NA|TRBJ2-7|TRBD1
TGCGCCAGCAGCGCCGGACAGGGCCCGGTCCTCTCCTACGAGCAGTACTTC
CASSAGQGPVLSYEQYF
>TRBV7-9|many|TRBJ1-2|NA
TGTGCCAGCAGTTCAGGGGTACGCTACACCTTC
CASSSGVRYTF
>TRBV10-1|NA|TRBJ2-2|NA
TGCGCCAGCAGTGACCAGGGGATGGGCACCGGGGAGCTGTTTTTT
CASSDQGMGTGELFF
>TRBV7-8|many|TRBJ2-6|NA
TGTGCCAGCAGCTTAGTTGGAGGGGTTGGGGCCAACGTCCTGACTTTC
CASSLVGGVGANVLTF
>TRBV7-6|many|TRBJ2-7|TRBD2
TGTGCCAGCAGCCTGGGCTCTAGCGGCTCCTACGAGCAGTACTTC
CASSLGSSGSYEQYF
>TRBV20-1|NA|TRBJ1-6|NA
TGCAGTGCTCCCCCAGCAGGAAGTAATTCACCCCTCCACTTT
CSAPPAGSNSPLHF
>TRBV7-9|few|TRBJ1-3|TRBD1
TGTGCCAGCAGTGAGACAGGGGGCTACTCTGGAAACACCATATATTTT
CASSETGGYSGNTIYF
>TRBV7-2|many|TRBJ2-3|TRBD2
TGTGCCAGCATCCGTACTAGCGCCGATACGCAGTATTTT
CASIRTSADTQYF
>TRBV2|many|TRBJ2-5|NA
TGTGCCAGCAATACTGGACCGTACCAGGAGACCCAGTACTTC
CASNTGPYQETQYF
>TRBV4-3|few|TRBJ1-4|TRBD1
TGCGCCAGCAGCCATGCCGGGACAGGGAATGAAAAACTGTTTTTT
CASSHAGTGNEKLFF
>TRBV5-1|many|TRBJ2-2|TRBD1
TGCGCCAGCAGCTGGGGTGGACAGGGAATCAACACCGGGGAGCTGTTTTTT
CASSWGGQGINTGELFF
>TRBV4-1|many|TRBJ1-5|NA
TGCGCCAGCAGCTCCCAAGTGGGGGGAGGTTGGAATCAGCCCCAGCATTTT
CASSSQVGGGWNQPQHF